This T cell receptor (beta chain) was identified during a study of blood T cells in healthy people across ages. Study-level results: Compared with aged donors, long-lived donors showed fewer expanded clones, suggesting selection. Per-million-T-cell TCR beta diversity fell roughly linearly with age.

The junction had 3 bases not matched to a gene; V was cut back by 4 bases and J by 2 bases. Germline loops: CDR1 ENHRY, CDR2 SYGVKD. The CDR3 is made up of 14 amino acids. As regards this clonotype: What it recognizes is unknown.

Isolating PBMCs gave at least 6.5 million of these cells per sample. Using a J-beta primer mix together with a sample-barcoded 5' primer, a second PCR was run for roughly 7 to 12 cycles. MiXCR, applied by TCRdb to the 5' RACE reads, yields one record per CDR3 protein. The table includes roughly 1,000,000 distinct CDR3 sequences, almost 25% detected once. These records were also assigned to another study, of T cells of mothers and their children. As that report states: A few healthy Caucasian mothers served as donors, and their six children did as well.

The chain recombines TRBV10-3 with TRBJ2-7, with TRBD1 identical over 9 bases. The clonotype was recovered from a girl aged 2 to 9 in good health. The sequenced sample consisted of blood. The CDR3 loop reads CAISGTGGPYEQYF. CDR3 DNA sequence: TGTGCCATCAGTGGAACAGGGGGCCCCTACGAGCAGTACTTC.